These T cell receptor beta chains were read from a single sample in a study of CD4+ T cells in melanoma. Libraries were prepared by immunoSEQ multiplex PCR; TCRdb keeps only in-frame clonotypes and omits some of them. The data contain 55,000 or so clones, approximately 74% of them singletons. The sample consisted of tumor tissue. The receptors were sampled from a human donor with melanoma. CDR3s include the opening cysteine and the closing phenylalanine or tryptophan. D genes are given only for firm matches. The size entry is marked missing in some rows and otherwise reads once, few, many or a size class.

V gene	D gene	J gene	clone size	CDR3 DNA	CDR3 protein
TRBV2	.	TRBJ1-6	.	TGTGCCAGCAGTGATCGACAGTTTAATTCACCCCTCCACTTT	CASSDRQFNSPLHF
TRBV4-1	.	TRBJ2-2	many	TGCGCCAGCAGCCAAGTGCCGGGCACCGGGGAGCTGTTTTTT	CASSQVPGTGELFF
TRBV2	.	TRBJ1-1	.	TGTGCCAGCGGGGCTGAGCGAGACTCAGAAGCTTTCTTT	CASGAERDSEAFF
TRBV11-2	.	TRBJ2-7	.	TGTGCCAGCAGCATTCACAGTGGGGACACTTCCTTCTTTACCTACGAGCAGTACTTC	CASSIHSGDTSFFTYEQYF
TRBV30	TRBD2	TRBJ2-3	.	TGTGCCTACAGCGGGGGGGCAGATACGCAGTATTTT	CAYSGGADTQYF
TRBV10-3	.	TRBJ1-1	.	TGTGCCATCAGTGAGAGGCGGGGGGAGACTGAAGCTTTCTTT	CAISERRGETEAFF
TRBV7-9	.	TRBJ2-1	.	TGTGCCAGCAGCTTAGGGCAGGGTCTCCATGAGCAGTTCTTC	CASSLGQGLHEQFF
TRBV5-1	TRBD2	TRBJ2-7	.	TGCGCCAGCACCTTTCTAGCGGGGGCCTACGAGCAGTACTTC	CASTFLAGAYEQYF
TRBV15	.	TRBJ1-3	.	TGTGCCACCAGCAGAGATCCCGGAAACACCATATATTTT	CATSRDPGNTIYF
TRBV27	.	TRBJ1-2	few	TGTGCCAGCAGTTTATGGTCAGGGTCTAGCTATGGCTACACCTTC	CASSLWSGSSYGYTF
TRBV5-1	TRBD1	TRBJ2-2	.	TGCGCCAGCAGCTGGACAGGGACGAACACCGGGGAGCTGTTTTTT	CASSWTGTNTGELFF
TRBV7-6	TRBD1	TRBJ1-1	.	TGTGCCAGCAGCTTATCTGGGACAGCGAACACTGAAGCTTTCTTT	CASSLSGTANTEAFF
TRBV10-1	.	TRBJ2-7	.	TGCGCCAGCAGTGACCCTGGAGGCGAGCAGTACTTC	CASSDPGGEQYF
TRBV28	.	TRBJ2-3	few	TGTGCCAGCAGTTTAGGTGGGCGCCCCGCAGATACGCAGTATTTT	CASSLGGRPADTQYF
TRBV19	.	TRBJ1-1	few	TGTGCCAGTAGTATAGGCCCGGGGAACACTGAAGCTTTCTTT	CASSIGPGNTEAFF
TRBV7-9	TRBD1	TRBJ1-3	.	TGTGCCAGCAGCCCTAACCGGGACAGGGTCTCTGGAAACACCATATATTTT	CASSPNRDRVSGNTIYF
TRBV6-1	.	TRBJ1-3	few	TGTGCCAGCAGTGAAGCTAGGCCTGGAAACACCATATATTTT	CASSEARPGNTIYF
TRBV10-2	TRBD2	TRBJ2-1	.	TGCGCCAGCAGTGACTGGACTAGCGGCTCCCTTTCCTACAATGAGCAGTTCTTC	CASSDWTSGSLSYNEQFF
TRBV5-6	.	TRBJ2-7	few	TGTGCCAGCAGCTTCCGAAACGAGCAGTACTTC	CASSFRNEQYF
TRBV29-1	TRBD1	TRBJ2-7	few	TGCAGCGTTGAATTAAAGGACAGGAGTAACTACGAGCAGTACTTC	CSVELKDRSNYEQYF
TRBV27	.	TRBJ1-2	.	TGTGCCAGCAGTTTCCGCCCCGGGACATTTCGCTATGGCTACACCTTC	CASSFRPGTFRYGYTF
TRBV19	.	TRBJ2-3	once	TGTGCCAGTAGTACTCTCGACGGGACAGATACGCAGTATTTT	CASSTLDGTDTQYF
TRBV19	.	TRBJ1-6	.	TGTGCCAGTAGTTTCAAGGGTGGAGGTAATTCACCCCTCCACTTT	CASSFKGGGNSPLHF
TRBV27	.	TRBJ1-2	.	TGTGCCAGCAGGGAAGCAAACAGGGTTCGGGGCTACACCTTC	CASREANRVRGYTF
TRBV19	TRBD1	TRBJ1-2	.	TGTGCCAGTAGTAGGGACAGGGGGTTTTCTGGCTACACCTTC	CASSRDRGFSGYTF
TRBV6-5	.	TRBJ1-2	.	TGTGCCAGCAGTTACTCGCCTGGAGCTAACTATGGCTACACCTTC	CASSYSPGANYGYTF
TRBV5-1	.	TRBJ1-4	.	TGCGCCAGCAGCTTGGGGTATCGCGGTAAGAATGAAAAACTGTTTTTT	CASSLGYRGKNEKLFF
TRBV6-5	.	TRBJ2-2	once	TGTGCCAGCAGTTACCGGGTAACCGGGGAGCTGTTTTTT	CASSYRVTGELFF
TRBV11-3	.	TRBJ2-2	.	TGTGCCAGCAGCTTAAGGGACCCCGGGGAGCTGTTTTTT	CASSLRDPGELFF
TRBV18	TRBD1	TRBJ1-3	.	TGTGCCAGCTCAGCTGGGACAGCCTCTGGAAACACCATATATTTT	CASSAGTASGNTIYF
TRBV18	TRBD1	TRBJ2-7	.	TGTGCCAGCTCACCCGGACAGGGATCCTACGAGCAGTACTTC	CASSPGQGSYEQYF
TRBV30	.	TRBJ2-7	many	TGTGCCTGGACAGGTGGAAACTACGAGCAGTACTTC	CAWTGGNYEQYF
TRBV5-6	.	TRBJ2-1	.	TGTGCCAGCAGCCCTCGGGGGTGGGGGGCACCCTACAATGAGCAGTTCTTC	CASSPRGWGAPYNEQFF
TRBV9	.	TRBJ2-1	medium-sized	TGTGCCAGCAGCCCGGTTGGCTCCTACAATGAGCAGTTCTTC	CASSPVGSYNEQFF
TRBV7-2	.	TRBJ1-1	.	TGTGCCAGCAGCTCGAATCTCTTAACTGAAGCTTTCTTT	CASSSNLLTEAFF
TRBV7-6	.	TRBJ2-7	.	TGTGCCAGCAGCTTATCGGAGGGTGGTGTCTACGAGCAGTACTTC	CASSLSEGGVYEQYF
TRBV4-3	.	TRBJ2-2	.	TGCGCCAGCAGCCAAGGGTCCGGGGAGCTGTTTTTT	CASSQGSGELFF
TRBV7-2	.	TRBJ2-1	.	TGTGCCAGCAGCTCCCTTTCCGTGGGGGCTTACAATGAGCAGTTCTTC	CASSSLSVGAYNEQFF
TRBV27	.	TRBJ1-2	.	TGTGCCAGCGGCGCACGGGGGAACTATGGCTACACCTTC	CASGARGNYGYTF
TRBV7-9	TRBD2	TRBJ2-1	.	TGTGCCAGCAGCGTGGGGACTAGCGGGGGGAATGAGCAGTTCTTC	CASSVGTSGGNEQFF
TRBV2	.	TRBJ2-1	.	TGTGCCAGCAGTGATAATTTTGGGCAGGGACAGTTCTTC	CASSDNFGQGQFF
TRBV7-2	TRBD1	TRBJ1-2	.	TGTGCCAGCAGCCCGGGACAGGGGGGCCTCGGCTATGGCTACACCTTC	CASSPGQGGLGYGYTF
TRBV2	.	TRBJ1-4	many	TGTGCCAGCAGTGAAGCGGAGAATGAAAAACTGTTTTTT	CASSEAENEKLFF
TRBV6-5	.	TRBJ1-2	.	TGTGCCAGCAGTTACTCGAGTTTAGGCTATGGCTACACCTTC	CASSYSSLGYGYTF
TRBV6-1	.	TRBJ1-5	.	TGTGCCAGCAGTGAAGCGGGATGGGGCCAGCCCCAGCATTTT	CASSEAGWGQPQHF
TRBV5-1	.	TRBJ2-1	many	TGCGCCAGCAGCTTGTCCAGTCACCGAAATGAGCAGTTCTTC	CASSLSSHRNEQFF
TRBV19	TRBD2	TRBJ2-1	.	TGTGCCAGTAGTATAGGAGCGGGACCTTACAATGAGCAGTTCTTC	CASSIGAGPYNEQFF
TRBV28	TRBD1	TRBJ2-7	.	TGTGCCAGCAGTTCCACGGCAGGGGGATCGTACGAGCAGTACTTC	CASSSTAGGSYEQYF